This T cell receptor beta chain comes out of a study of T-cell memory formation after mild COVID-19. Looking at the study overall: TCR clusters mostly belonged to single donors.

Overall study findings and caveats: The study found contracting CD4+ clones mainly in CM and EM and contracting CD8+ clones in EMRA. Cross-reactive memory seemingly joined, as some responding clones were found in pre-infection memory.

Trimming at V came to 3 bases and at J to 7 bases, leaving 6 bases not matched to a gene. CDR3 size: 14 residues. A note on this clonotype: The antigen is undetermined.

The authors produced TCR alpha and TCR beta cDNA libraries with sample barcodes and UMIs by 5'RACE using constant-segment primers. Each CDR3 protein gets one entry after TCRdb re-called the 5' RACE reads with MiXCR. The table has roughly 350,000 distinct CDR3 sequences, approximately 14% seen once. Sequenced: PBMCs or a T cell subset sorted from them (not recorded which). The rearrangement joins TRBV12-3 or TRBV12-4 to TRBJ2-1, with TRBD1 matching over 7 bases. The TCR comes from a man younger than 35 who had mild COVID-19 (a few samples of this study predate the infection). Cell type and time point are not known. The CDR3 region is CASSLSNRGNEQFF. In DNA form, the CDR3 reads TGTGCCAGCAGTTTGAGTAACAGGGGTAATGAGCAGTTCTTC.